The rows below give T cell receptor beta chains drawn from one sample of a study of regulatory T cells in long-lasting Graves disease. TCRdb re-called the multiplex PCR reads through MiXCR, storing one row per CDR3 protein. The repertoire holds about 240,000 distinct CDR3 sequences, with 20% as singletons. Sequenced material: peripheral blood mononuclear cells (PBMCs), taken at new diagnosis, from a patient treated with antithyroid drugs. These receptors were taken from a female donor with Graves disease. The CDR3 runs from the conserved cysteine through the conserved F or W. The order of the fields is D gene, CDR3 length, V gene, clone size, J gene, CDR3 DNA, CDR3 protein. The D gene is left open where the match is weak. The listing skips clone size in some rows; elsewhere it reads once, few, many or a size class.

d_gene: -
len: 13
v_gene: TRBV18
abundance: many
j_gene: TRBJ2-4
CDR3nt: TGTGCCAGCTCACCGGACAGCGAGAACATTCAGTACTTC
CDR3aa: CASSPDSENIQYF

d_gene: TRBD2
len: 17
v_gene: TRBV5-1
abundance: many
j_gene: TRBJ2-3
CDR3nt: TGTGCCAGCAGCTCTCAGGGACTAGCCGCCCCCACAGATACGCAGTATTTT
CDR3aa: CASSSQGLAAPTDTQYF

d_gene: -
len: 14
v_gene: TRBV5-1
abundance: many
j_gene: TRBJ1-2
CDR3nt: TGCGCCAGCAGCTTGGGTGGGTTCGGGCGCGGCTACACCTTC
CDR3aa: CASSLGGFGRGYTF

d_gene: -
len: 14
v_gene: TRBV7-9
abundance: many
j_gene: TRBJ2-7
CDR3nt: TGTGCCAGCAGTTCATACAGGCCGCCCTACGAGCAGTACTTC
CDR3aa: CASSSYRPPYEQYF

d_gene: -
len: 13
v_gene: TRBV11-2
abundance: many
j_gene: TRBJ1-2
CDR3nt: TGTGCCAGCAGCTTGGACCGAAACTATGGCTACACCTTC
CDR3aa: CASSLDRNYGYTF

d_gene: TRBD1
len: 13
v_gene: TRBV12-5
abundance: many
j_gene: TRBJ2-3
CDR3nt: TGTGCTAGTGGGACAGGGGGCACAGATACGCAGTATTTT
CDR3aa: CASGTGGTDTQYF

d_gene: -
len: 12
v_gene: TRBV3-1
abundance: many
j_gene: TRBJ2-5
CDR3nt: TGTGCCAGCAGGTCCCCTGGGGAGACCCAGTACTTC
CDR3aa: CASRSPGETQYF

d_gene: -
len: 12
v_gene: TRBV6-2/TRBV6-3
abundance: many
j_gene: TRBJ2-1
CDR3nt: TGTGCCAGCACCTACGGGGACAATGAGCAGTTCTTC
CDR3aa: CASTYGDNEQFF

d_gene: -
len: 13
v_gene: TRBV10-3
abundance: few
j_gene: TRBJ1-2
CDR3nt: TGTGCCACCCTATCTGACACTAACTATGGCTACACCTTC
CDR3aa: CATLSDTNYGYTF

d_gene: -
len: 15
v_gene: TRBV10-1
abundance: many
j_gene: TRBJ2-1
CDR3nt: TGCGCCAGCACCCCCTCAGGTAGCTCCTACAATGAGCAGTTCTTC
CDR3aa: CASTPSGSSYNEQFF

d_gene: TRBD1
len: 15
v_gene: TRBV15
abundance: few
j_gene: TRBJ1-1
CDR3nt: TGTGCCACCAGCAGGGGACAGGGGGCCTACACTGAAGCTTTCTTT
CDR3aa: CATSRGQGAYTEAFF

d_gene: -
len: 13
v_gene: TRBV12-3/TRBV12-4
abundance: once
j_gene: TRBJ1-2
CDR3nt: TGTGCCGGCAGCCCCAGCAGGAGCTATGGCTACACCTTC
CDR3aa: CAGSPSRSYGYTF

d_gene: -
len: 14
v_gene: TRBV10-3
abundance: many
j_gene: TRBJ2-1
CDR3nt: TGTGCCATCAGTGACGGGGGCTCCTACAATGAGCAGTTCTTC
CDR3aa: CAISDGGSYNEQFF

d_gene: TRBD2
len: 15
v_gene: TRBV6-2/TRBV6-3
abundance: many
j_gene: TRBJ2-7
CDR3nt: TGTGCCAGCAGCCCGCTAGCGGGAGCGACCTACGAGCAGTACTTC
CDR3aa: CASSPLAGATYEQYF

d_gene: -
len: 13
v_gene: TRBV27
abundance: many
j_gene: TRBJ2-2
CDR3nt: TGTGCCAGCAGGCAGGGGCACACCGGGGAGCTGTTTTTT
CDR3aa: CASRQGHTGELFF

d_gene: TRBD1
len: 13
v_gene: TRBV12-3/TRBV12-4
abundance: many
j_gene: TRBJ2-7
CDR3nt: TGTGCCAGCAGTACCTTGGACAGGGCCGAGCAGTACTTC
CDR3aa: CASSTLDRAEQYF

d_gene: TRBD1
len: 15
v_gene: TRBV7-3
abundance: many
j_gene: TRBJ2-5
CDR3nt: TGTGCCAGCAGCTTAGAACCGGGACAGTCAGAGACCCAGTACTTC
CDR3aa: CASSLEPGQSETQYF

d_gene: TRBD2
len: 14
v_gene: TRBV20-1
abundance: -
j_gene: TRBJ2-1
CDR3nt: TGCAGTGCGCCGGGACTAGTGTTCTACAATGAGCAGTTCTTC
CDR3aa: CSAPGLVFYNEQFF

d_gene: -
len: 13
v_gene: TRBV7-9
abundance: many
j_gene: TRBJ2-3
CDR3nt: TGTGCCAGCAGCTGGCAGGGGTCGGATACGCAGTATTTT
CDR3aa: CASSWQGSDTQYF

d_gene: TRBD2
len: 16
v_gene: TRBV11-1
abundance: many
j_gene: TRBJ2-1
CDR3nt: TGTGCCAGCAGCTTGTGGGTGGCTAGCGGATACAATGAGCAGTTCTTC
CDR3aa: CASSLWVASGYNEQFF

d_gene: TRBD2
len: 15
v_gene: TRBV12-3/TRBV12-4
abundance: many
j_gene: TRBJ2-5
CDR3nt: TGTGCCAGCAGTTTGACTAGCGGGAGGGCAGAGACCCAGTACTTC
CDR3aa: CASSLTSGRAETQYF

d_gene: -
len: 14
v_gene: TRBV20-1
abundance: many
j_gene: TRBJ1-5
CDR3nt: TGCAGTGCTATTATTCGTACGGGGGGTCAGCCCCAGCATTTT
CDR3aa: CSAIIRTGGQPQHF

d_gene: TRBD2
len: 15
v_gene: TRBV12-3/TRBV12-4
abundance: -
j_gene: TRBJ2-2
CDR3nt: TGTGCCAGCAGCCCCGGAGCGGGAGGGCCAGGGGAGCTGTTTTTT
CDR3aa: CASSPGAGGPGELFF

d_gene: TRBD1
len: 14
v_gene: TRBV5-6
abundance: -
j_gene: TRBJ2-7
CDR3nt: TGTGCCAGCCAGGACAGGGGGCTCTCCTACGAGCAGTACTTC
CDR3aa: CASQDRGLSYEQYF

d_gene: -
len: 15
v_gene: TRBV27
abundance: many
j_gene: TRBJ1-3
CDR3nt: TGTGCCAGCAGACCCGGGACCTCCTCTGGAAACACCATATATTTT
CDR3aa: CASRPGTSSGNTIYF

d_gene: -
len: 12
v_gene: TRBV20-1
abundance: many
j_gene: TRBJ1-5
CDR3nt: TGCAGTGCTAGGGCGGGGGTAAGGGCCCAGCATTTT
CDR3aa: CSARAGVRAQHF

d_gene: -
len: 16
v_gene: TRBV7-6
abundance: -
j_gene: TRBJ2-5
CDR3nt: TGTGCCAGCAGCTTCCCGCATGGAACCCGCCAAGAGACCCAGTACTTC
CDR3aa: CASSFPHGTRQETQYF

d_gene: TRBD1
len: 15
v_gene: TRBV19
abundance: -
j_gene: TRBJ1-5
CDR3nt: TGTGCCAGTAGACGGGGACAGGGCGGAAGTCAGCCCCAGCATTTT
CDR3aa: CASRRGQGGSQPQHF

d_gene: -
len: 13
v_gene: TRBV20-1
abundance: many
j_gene: TRBJ1-1
CDR3nt: TGCAGTGCCGACAGAGACGGGAACACTGAAGCTTTCTTT
CDR3aa: CSADRDGNTEAFF

d_gene: TRBD2
len: 18
v_gene: TRBV20-1
abundance: -
j_gene: TRBJ2-1
CDR3nt: TGCAGTGCTAATCAGGGAATTAGCGGGGACCCTTCCTACAATGAGCAGTTCTTC
CDR3aa: CSANQGISGDPSYNEQFF

d_gene: -
len: 15
v_gene: TRBV10-1
abundance: many
j_gene: TRBJ2-3
CDR3nt: TGCGCCAGCAGTGAGTCTTACGGTAGCACAGATACGCAGTATTTT
CDR3aa: CASSESYGSTDTQYF

d_gene: -
len: 15
v_gene: TRBV6-1
abundance: -
j_gene: TRBJ1-5
CDR3nt: TGTGCCAGCAGTCTCCGAGGGGGACGCAATCAGCCCCAGCATTTT
CDR3aa: CASSLRGGRNQPQHF

d_gene: -
len: 12
v_gene: TRBV29-1
abundance: few
j_gene: TRBJ1-1
CDR3nt: TGCAGCGTGGAAAGGGCCCTCAGGGAAGCTTTCTTT
CDR3aa: CSVERALREAFF

d_gene: -
len: 14
v_gene: TRBV20-1
abundance: many
j_gene: TRBJ2-5
CDR3nt: TGCAGTGCTAGGTTGCGGGATCATCAAGAGACCCAGTACTTC
CDR3aa: CSARLRDHQETQYF

d_gene: -
len: 14
v_gene: TRBV3-1
abundance: many
j_gene: TRBJ1-2
CDR3nt: TGTGCCAGCAGCCAAGCTGCAGGGGACTATGGCTACACCTTC
CDR3aa: CASSQAAGDYGYTF

d_gene: TRBD1
len: 16
v_gene: TRBV9
abundance: many
j_gene: TRBJ2-4
CDR3nt: TGTGCCAGCAGCGTAGAGGGACAGGGGGCCAAAAACATTCAGTACTTC
CDR3aa: CASSVEGQGAKNIQYF

d_gene: -
len: 15
v_gene: TRBV7-2
abundance: -
j_gene: TRBJ2-1
CDR3nt: TGTGCCAGCAGCTACGTGACGGGCGGTTACAATGAGCAGTTCTTC
CDR3aa: CASSYVTGGYNEQFF

d_gene: TRBD2
len: 16
v_gene: TRBV19
abundance: -
j_gene: TRBJ2-7
CDR3nt: TGTGCCAGTAGTACCCACTCAGCGGGGCGCTCCTACGAGCAGTACTTC
CDR3aa: CASSTHSAGRSYEQYF

d_gene: -
len: 12
v_gene: TRBV12-5
abundance: few
j_gene: TRBJ1-5
CDR3nt: TGTGCTAGTGGTTTGGTAAGTCAGCCCCAGCATTTT
CDR3aa: CASGLVSQPQHF

d_gene: -
len: 13
v_gene: TRBV6-1
abundance: -
j_gene: TRBJ1-4
CDR3nt: TGTGCCAGCTGTGAGGAGGGATTGGAAAAACTGTTTTTT
CDR3aa: CASCEEGLEKLFF

d_gene: -
len: 12
v_gene: TRBV20-1
abundance: -
j_gene: TRBJ1-2
CDR3nt: TGCAGTGCTAGTCTCCAGGGCTTTGGCTACACCTTC
CDR3aa: CSASLQGFGYTF

d_gene: TRBD2
len: 15
v_gene: TRBV2
abundance: many
j_gene: TRBJ2-3
CDR3nt: TGTGCCAGCAGTGCGTCGGGACTAGCGGCAGATACGCAGTATTTT
CDR3aa: CASSASGLAADTQYF

d_gene: -
len: 14
v_gene: TRBV6-5
abundance: many
j_gene: TRBJ2-5
CDR3nt: TGTGCCAGCAGTTACAGGGGTGCTAAAGAGACCCAGTACTTC
CDR3aa: CASSYRGAKETQYF

d_gene: TRBD1
len: 15
v_gene: TRBV20-1
abundance: many
j_gene: TRBJ2-7
CDR3nt: TGCAGTGCTAGAGCGGCGGGGACAGGGTCCTACGAGCAGTACTTC
CDR3aa: CSARAAGTGSYEQYF

d_gene: TRBD1
len: 13
v_gene: TRBV5-5
abundance: many
j_gene: TRBJ1-1
CDR3nt: TGTGCCAGCAGCTGGTTGGGACAGGCTGAAGCTTTCTTT
CDR3aa: CASSWLGQAEAFF

d_gene: -
len: 13
v_gene: TRBV7-2
abundance: -
j_gene: TRBJ2-7
CDR3nt: TGTGCCAGCAGCCCTTTTACAGGGATCGAGCAGTACTTC
CDR3aa: CASSPFTGIEQYF

d_gene: TRBD1
len: 13
v_gene: TRBV4-3
abundance: many
j_gene: TRBJ2-7
CDR3nt: TGCGCCAGCAGCCAAGATCACAGGGGCGAGCAGTACTTC
CDR3aa: CASSQDHRGEQYF

d_gene: -
len: 16
v_gene: TRBV30
abundance: many
j_gene: TRBJ2-4
CDR3nt: TGTGCCTGGAGTACGGCGGGGGCCGGAGCCAAAAACATTCAGTACTTC
CDR3aa: CAWSTAGAGAKNIQYF

d_gene: -
len: 15
v_gene: TRBV9
abundance: -
j_gene: TRBJ2-2
CDR3nt: TGTGCCAGCAGCGTGGACCCAGGTAACACCGGGGAGCTGTTTTTT
CDR3aa: CASSVDPGNTGELFF

d_gene: TRBD1
len: 20
v_gene: TRBV4-2
abundance: -
j_gene: TRBJ1-6
CDR3nt: TGTGCCAGCAGCCATGCAATTTCCGGGACAGCAAGCTCCTATAATTCACCCCTCCACTTT
CDR3aa: CASSHAISGTASSYNSPLHF

d_gene: -
len: 15
v_gene: TRBV6-1
abundance: many
j_gene: TRBJ2-7
CDR3nt: TGTGCCAGCAGGCCCGGGACCGATCGTTCCTACGAGCAGTACTTC
CDR3aa: CASRPGTDRSYEQYF

d_gene: -
len: 14
v_gene: TRBV4-1
abundance: -
j_gene: TRBJ1-2
CDR3nt: TGCGCCAGCAGCCATGGGGTCCCGGGATATGGCTACACCTTC
CDR3aa: CASSHGVPGYGYTF

d_gene: -
len: 15
v_gene: TRBV3-1
abundance: many
j_gene: TRBJ2-1
CDR3nt: TGTGCCAGCAGCCACTTATCAGGGTTCTACAATGAGCAGTTCTTC
CDR3aa: CASSHLSGFYNEQFF